The entry that follows covers one T cell receptor (beta chain) sequence. What it binds is unknown. The data were produced by immunoSEQ multiplex PCR, yet TCRdb's version contains in-frame clones alone and is incomplete. This table has 130,000 or so clones, over 90% appearing once. The data derive from a study of T cell responses to AZD1222 COVID-19 vaccine. Whole-study context: Second-dose intervals near 4 or 12 weeks were combined. The study, taken as a whole, reports: The CD4 TCRs associated with vaccination extended across spike and predominated at 160-218 and 743-854. Donors, mostly white British, included more females; clonal diversity was possibly underestimated. Repertoires were obtained only post-peak T cell response.

The CDR3 is 14 amino acids. Germline V lookup: CDR1 SGHVS, CDR2 FQNEAQ. V was shortened by 3 bases and J by 1 base, with 9 bases between the two germline ends. The clonotype was recovered from an adult in good health. Sequenced here: peripheral blood, sampled on day 0 of AZD1222 vaccination. The rearrangement uses TRBV7-8 and TRBJ1-2, with D unresolved. CDR3 residues: CASSFGHINYGYTF. In DNA form, the CDR3 reads TGTGCCAGCAGCTTCGGCCACATTAACTATGGCTACACCTTC.